In this sample, the clone carrying this TCR beta chain turned up many times. No antigen is known for it. TCRdb re-called the reads through MiXCR, storing one row per CDR3 protein. The sample has hundreds of thousands of distinct CDR3 sequences; around 9.1% are singletons. The sample originates from a study of T cell repertoires in cytomegalovirus infection. Study details: Shared public TCR beta signatures pointed to both CMV infection and a matching HLA type.

Notes on the study in general: Summed public TCR beta family frequency identified CMV carriers bearing the relevant HLA. The ex vivo response was dominated by HLA-C-restricted CMV-specific TCR beta clonotypes.

This TCR derives from a human donor in good health (CMV status not recorded). Some clones in this sample may be carry-over from other donors' samples. Sequencing input: PBMCs.

For the CDR3, the DNA is TGCAGTGCTAGAGATTTATTGGGTGAATGGGGCACTGAAGCTTTCTTT. Translating gives CSARDLLGEWGTEAFF. The chain has TRBV20-1 and TRBJ1-1; no definite D call. This CDR3 comprises 16 residues. The V and J ends lost 0 bases and 4 bases respectively, with 18 bases between them. Germline V CDR1 and CDR2: DFQATT, SNEGSKA (reference sequence).